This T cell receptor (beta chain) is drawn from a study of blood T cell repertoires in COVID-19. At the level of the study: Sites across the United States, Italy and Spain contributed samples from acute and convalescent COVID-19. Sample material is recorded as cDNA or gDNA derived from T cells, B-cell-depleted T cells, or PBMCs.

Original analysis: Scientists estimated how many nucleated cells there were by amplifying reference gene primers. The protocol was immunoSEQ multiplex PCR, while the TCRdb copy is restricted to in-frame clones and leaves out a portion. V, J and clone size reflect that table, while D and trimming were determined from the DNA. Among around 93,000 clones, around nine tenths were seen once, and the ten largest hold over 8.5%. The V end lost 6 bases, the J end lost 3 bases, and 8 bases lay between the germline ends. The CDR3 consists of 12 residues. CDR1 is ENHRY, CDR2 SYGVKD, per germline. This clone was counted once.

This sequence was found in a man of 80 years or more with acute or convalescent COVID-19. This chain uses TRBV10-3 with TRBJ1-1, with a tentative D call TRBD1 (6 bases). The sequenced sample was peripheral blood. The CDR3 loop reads CAIRSGDTEAFF. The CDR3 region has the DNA TGTGCCATCAGGTCAGGGGACACTGAAGCTTTCTTT.